Shown below are 3 T cell receptor beta chains from a single sample sequenced in a study of blood T cell repertoires in COVID-19. The protocol was immunoSEQ multiplex PCR, while the TCRdb copy is restricted to in-frame clones and leaves out a portion. In the table there are over 70,000 clones, about 86% of which are singletons. Sequencing was carried out using peripheral blood. These receptors came from a human donor in a cohort sampled during active COVID-19.

This clone was recorded once. The chain recombines TRBV10-3 with TRBJ2-2; TRBD2 aligns across 9 bases. The CDR3 is made up of 18 amino acids. CDR1 is ENHRY, CDR2 SYGVKD, per germline. Losses at the gene ends were 8 bases for V and 2 bases for J; bases not matched to a gene: 15. CDR3 sequence reads: CAILGNSGAGGNTGELFF. The DNA of the CDR3 is TGTGCCATCCTAGGCAACTCTGGAGCGGGGGGAAACACCGGGGAGCTGTTTTTT.

The chain carries TRBV11-1 and TRBJ1-2, with D tentatively TRBD1 (5 bases). Germline CDR1 is SGHAT and CDR2 is FQDESV (reference sequence). The CDR3 length is 13 residues. V lost 2 bases, J lost 2 bases, and 6 bases lay in between. DNA of the CDR3: TGTGCCAGCAGCTTACGGGGGAACTATGGCTACACCTTC. This codes for CASSLRGNYGYTF. Full variable domain (outside the CDR3, taken from reference TRBV11-1 and TRBJ1-2): EAEVAQSPRYKITEKSQAVAFWCDPISGHATLYWYRQILGQGPELLVQFQDESVVDDSQLPKDRFSAERLKGVDSTLKIQPAELGDSAMYLCASSLRGNYGYTFGSGTRLTVV.

This clone was counted between two and nine times. This rearrangement joins TRBV25-1 to TRBJ1-1; the D gene is possibly TRBD1 (5 bases). This CDR3 contains 13 residues. The V end lost 6 bases, the J end lost 3 bases, and 11 bases lay between the germline ends. Germline V CDR1 and CDR2: MGHDK, SYGVNS. CDR3: CASSWGGYTEAFF. The CDR3 DNA is TGTGCCAGCAGCTGGGGCGGCTACACTGAAGCTTTCTTT.